This entry lists 26 T cell receptor beta chains sequenced from one sample in a study of T cell repertoires in cytomegalovirus infection. MiXCR was run by TCRdb on the reads, yielding one entry per CDR3 protein. The sample includes roughly 280,000 distinct CDR3 sequences, around 8.7% of them seen just once. The sequenced sample was PBMCs. These receptors all come from a human donor in good health (CMV status not recorded). Some clones in this sample may be carry-over from other donors' samples.

In this sample, this clonotype turned up many times. The chain couples TRBV12-3 or TRBV12-4 to TRBJ2-4; 12 bases match TRBD1. The CDR3 has 18 residues. The trim removed 5 bases at V and 0 bases at J, leaving 8 bases unmatched. The CDR3: CASSDRDRGRLAKNIQYF. As DNA, the CDR3 is TGTGCCAGCAGTGACCGGGACAGGGGGCGATTAGCCAAAAACATTCAGTACTTC.

The CDR3 sequence is CSVEDPRGVDTQYF. In DNA form, the CDR3 reads TGCAGCGTTGAAGATCCGAGGGGAGTAGATACGCAGTATTTT. The rearrangement joins TRBV29-1 to TRBJ2-3; D may correspond to TRBD1 or TRBD2 (5 bases each). This CDR3 region has 14 residues. Deletions cut 0 bases from V and 5 bases from J, with 12 bases between. Germline V gene data show CDR1 as SQVTM and CDR2 as ANQGSEA.

The gene calls are TRBV20-1 and TRBJ1-2; the match to TRBD1 covers 10 bases. The V gene end was trimmed by 4 bases and the J gene end by 3 bases; junction bases not matched to a gene: 14. In germline, CDR1 is DFQATT, CDR2 SNEGSKA (reference sequence). The length of the CDR3 is 17 residues. The DNA for the CDR3 is TGCAGTGCTATGCCGGGACAGGGGCCTCAGGGGGACTATGGCTACACCTTC. Protein: CSAMPGQGPQGDYGYTF.

There are many counts of this clonotype. The chain has TRBV7-2 and TRBJ2-1; 7 bases map to TRBD1. V shed 7 bases and J 5 bases; nucleotides not matched to a gene: 14. Per germline, CDR1 SGHTA and CDR2 FQGNSA. The CDR3 is made up of 16 amino acids. CDR3 residues: CASTRGQRGLNNEQFF. CDR3 sequence (DNA): TGTGCCAGCACCAGAGGTCAAAGGGGGCTGAACAATGAGCAGTTCTTC.

At least ten counts were recorded for this clonotype. This chain links TRBV2 with TRBJ2-7, with TRBD1 matching over 8 bases. CDR1 is SNHLY and CDR2 is FYNNEI in the germline V gene. CDR3 length: 11 residues. Trimming took 6 bases from V and 6 from J; bases not matched to a gene: 1. CDR3 DNA sequence: TGTGCCAGCAGGGACAGGGTCGAGCAGTACTTC. It translates to CASRDRVEQYF. The variable domain in full, with the rest retrieved from reference TRBV2 and TRBJ2-7, is EPEVTQTPSHQVTQMGQEVILRCVPISNHLYFYWYRQILGQKVEFLVSFYNNEISEKSEIFDDQFSVERPDGSNFTLKIRSTKLEDSAMYFCASRDRVEQYFGPGTRLTVT.

The chain employs TRBV12-3 or TRBV12-4 and TRBJ1-2, with D possibly matching TRBD1 (5 bases). V shed 7 bases and J shed 6 bases, with 27 bases lying between them. The CDR3 consists of 17 residues. This chain's CDR3 is CASTPGGGKGLSDGYTF. CDR3 coding DNA: TGTGCCAGCACCCCGGGGGGAGGGAAGGGACTATCGGATGGCTACACCTTC.

Many counts were recorded for this clonotype. This chain joins TRBV7-3 and TRBJ2-3; 7 positions match TRBD1. The length of the CDR3 is 15 residues. V was pared by 4 bases and J by 0 bases, with 4 bases of the junction left unmatched. Germline CDR1 SGHTA, CDR2 FQGTGA. The CDR3 spells CASSYLTGSTDTQYF. The CDR3 DNA sequence: TGTGCCAGCAGCTACCTGACAGGGAGCACAGATACGCAGTATTTT.

CDR3 sequence (DNA): TGTGCCAGCAGTACATCCGGGACAGGGGACGAGCAGTACGTC. Amino acids: CASSTSGTGDEQYV. The chain combines TRBV6-5 with TRBJ2-7, with TRBD1 matching 10 bases. The V gene's germline CDR1 is MNHEY and CDR2 SVGAGI. The CDR3 totals 14 residues. J gave up 5 bases and V 5 bases, and 6 bases lay outside the gene matches.

In its sample, this clonotype was seen many times. The rearrangement links TRBV7-2 to TRBJ2-5; TRBD2 matches at 10 bases. With V trimmed by 1 base and J by 6 bases, 2 bases remained unmatched. CDR3 size: 14 residues. Germline V lookup: CDR1 SGHTA, CDR2 FQGNSA. CDR3 nucleotides: TGTGCCAGCAGCTTAGGTAGCGGGGGGAAGACCCAGTACTTC. Translating gives CASSLGSGGKTQYF.

There are a few counts of this clonotype. Here the CDR3 reads CASSLDLSIGGSKVLTF. CDR3 sequence (DNA): TGTGCCAGCAGCTTAGATCTAAGTATCGGGGGGTCGAAAGTCCTGACTTTC. The genes are TRBV11-2 and TRBJ2-6; 7 bases match TRBD2. V was pared by 0 bases and J by 13 bases, with 15 bases of the junction left unmatched. The CDR3 is 17 amino acids. CDR1 and CDR2 from the germline V gene are SGHAT and FQNNGV.

This clonotype was recorded at least ten times. J is TRBJ1-1 and V is TRBV6-5; D is ambiguous. The V and J ends lost 7 bases and 3 bases respectively, with 15 bases between them. The CDR3 has 14 amino acids. CDR1 is MNHEY and CDR2 is SVGAGI in the germline V gene. CDR3 sequence (DNA): TGTGCCAGCATGCGCCCCACAGACTACACTGAAGCTTTCTTT. As protein: CASMRPTDYTEAFF.

This clonotype has more than one count but fewer than ten. The CDR3 loop is CASSEMGLRGDTQYF. CDR3 coding DNA: TGTGCCAGCAGTGAGATGGGACTCCGCGGAGATACGCAGTATTTT. The chain couples TRBV6-1 to TRBJ2-3; D is perhaps TRBD2 (6 bases). With 3 bases removed from V and 5 bases from J, the gap between germline ends came to 15 bases. Germline lookup yields CDR1 MNHNS and CDR2 SASEGT. The CDR3 runs to 15 residues.

This clonotype was counted many times. The gene calls are TRBV7-2 and TRBJ1-3; no clear D. Germline-derived CDR1 and CDR2 are SGHTA and FQGNSA. The CDR3 totals 13 residues. The V and J ends lost 4 bases and 4 bases respectively, with 8 bases between them. CDR3 in DNA: TGTGCCAGCAGCTCCCGTGTCGGAAACACCATATATTTT. Its translation is CASSSRVGNTIYF.

V and J are TRBV6-2 or TRBV6-3 and TRBJ2-5; perhaps TRBD2 as D (7 bases). Germline assignment: CDR1 MNHEY and CDR2 SVGEGT. This CDR3 is 16 amino acids long. V lost 2 bases and J 2 bases, leaving 15 bases between the germline ends. The CDR3 DNA follows: TGTGCCAGCAGTTACGTGGCGGGGGCCATTCAAGAGACCCAGTACTTC. Translation gives CASSYVAGAIQETQYF.

The V and J genes are TRBV2 and TRBJ2-1; 9 nucleotides line up with TRBD2. The CDR3 runs to 15 residues. J lost 7 bases, V lost 4 bases, and 8 bases had no gene match. From germline, CDR1 is SNHLY and CDR2 FYNNEI. This CDR3 is CASSVGSGSFNEQFF. Here the CDR3 DNA reads TGTGCCAGCAGTGTAGGTAGCGGGAGCTTTAATGAGCAGTTCTTC.

This clonotype has a handful of counts. The chain joins TRBV5-5 to TRBJ2-1; 8 nucleotides line up with TRBD1. The CDR3 totals 12 residues. Germline assignment: CDR1 SGHKS and CDR2 YYEKEE (reference sequence). The V segment lost 5 bases and the J segment 8 bases; nucleotides outside the gene matches: 3. The CDR3 region has the DNA TGTGCCAGCAGGTACAGGGGGGATGAGCAGTTCTTC. As protein: CASRYRGDEQFF. Looking up the rest from reference TRBV5-5 and TRBJ2-1 gives the full variable domain: DAGVTQSPTHLIKTRGQQVTLRCSPISGHKSVSWYQQVLGQGPQFIFQYYEKEERGRGNFPDRFSARQFPNYSSELNVNALLLGDSALYLCASRYRGDEQFFGPGTRLTVL.

This clonotype occurred a few times. One junction end does not reproduce the germline sequence, and a read error may be involved. The V gene is TRBV15, the J gene TRBJ1-6; D unclear. The germline V gene has CDR1 LNHNV and CDR2 YYDKDF (reference sequence). There are 13 residues in the CDR3. CDR3 residues: CATSRELGYDILF. The CDR3 region has the DNA TGTGCCACCAGCAGAGAATTGGGGTATGACATTCTCTTT.

This clonotype appeared many times. CDR3 coding DNA: TGTGCCAGCAGCTTTGGACTAGCGGGAGGAGAGACCCAGTACTTC. This gives the protein CASSFGLAGGETQYF. This chain links TRBV5-6 with TRBJ2-5, with 14 bases that match TRBD2. V lost 2 bases and J lost 4; bases outside the gene matches: 1. Germline V gene lookup returns CDR1 SGHDT and CDR2 YYEEEE. The CDR3 loop spans 15 amino acids.

This clonotype was picked up many times. The chain is built from TRBV20-1 and TRBJ2-3, with D perhaps TRBD2 (6 bases). Trimming shortened V by 0 bases and J by 4 bases, and 11 bases separated the two germline ends. This CDR3 has 14 residues. Germline V gives CDR1 DFQATT, CDR2 SNEGSKA (reference sequence). The CDR3 here is CSAREGTAPDTQYF. In nucleotides, the CDR3 is TGCAGTGCTAGAGAAGGGACTGCCCCAGATACGCAGTATTTT.

This clonotype was seen at least ten times. The V gene is TRBV5-1, the J gene TRBJ1-2; D uncertain. Trimming cost V 0 bases and J 2 bases, with 8 bases left between them. Germline-derived CDR1 and CDR2 are SGHRS and YFSETQ. This CDR3 is built from 14 residues. CDR3 DNA: TGCGCCAGCAGCTTGGACATTGGAAACTATGGCTACACCTTC. Protein product: CASSLDIGNYGYTF.

This chain joins TRBV28 and TRBJ2-7; 7 bases are shared with TRBD1. The CDR3 spans 13 residues. Per germline, CDR1 MDHEN and CDR2 SYDVKM. With V trimmed by 9 bases and J by 4 bases, 9 bases remained unmatched. For the CDR3, the DNA is TGTGCCAGTGGGGGACAGCCCCTATACGAGCAGTACTTC. Translating gives CASGGQPLYEQYF.

This clonotype was recorded at least ten times. The chain carries TRBV7-3 and TRBJ2-1; D assignment may be TRBD1 or TRBD2 (5 bases each). The germline CDR1 and CDR2 sequences are SGHTA and FQGTGA. The CDR3 extends over 15 amino acids. V was pared by 2 bases and J by 8 bases, with 16 bases between. The chain's CDR3 is CASSLAGTVVDEQFF. The CDR3 DNA reads TGTGCCAGCAGCTTAGCCGGGACGGTGGTAGATGAGCAGTTCTTC.

This clonotype was detected ten times or more. The V and J genes are TRBV7-2 and TRBJ2-7, with TRBD1 as a possible D gene (6 bases). This CDR3 region has 15 residues. Trimming pared 1 base from V and 2 bases from J, leaving 12 bases between. Germline CDR1 is SGHTA and CDR2 is FQGNSA. The CDR3 coding sequence is TGTGCCAGCAGCTTAGGGACAGTAAGTACCTACGAGCAGTACTTC. The encoded protein is CASSLGTVSTYEQYF.

This rearrangement joins TRBV2 to TRBJ2-4; TRBD2 agrees at 12 bases. The CDR3 runs to 19 residues. The germline V gene has CDR1 SNHLY and CDR2 FYNNEI. V shed 6 bases and J 0 bases; nucleotides not matched to a gene: 12. In nucleotides, the CDR3 is TGTGCCAGCAGACCGGGACTAGCGGGTGAACTTCTAGCCAAAAACATTCAGTACTTC. Its protein product is CASRPGLAGELLAKNIQYF.

This clonotype came up a few times. The chain recombines TRBV12-3 or TRBV12-4 with TRBJ2-5; D is unresolved. This CDR3 has 14 amino acids. V dropped 2 bases and J dropped 1 base, with 8 bases sitting between them. The CDR3 reads CASSLRLLQETQYF. For the CDR3, the DNA is TGTGCCAGCAGTTTACGACTCCTCCAAGAGACCCAGTACTTC.

This clonotype was observed a few times. The chain carries TRBV30 and TRBJ1-6; unclear D gene. The CDR3 runs to 14 residues. Germline lookup yields CDR1 GTSNPN and CDR2 SVGIG (reference sequence). V shed 5 bases and J shed 0 bases, with 8 bases lying between them. CDR3 sequence reads: CAWGRDSYNSPLHF. CDR3 nucleotide sequence: TGTGCCTGGGGCCGGGACTCCTATAATTCACCCCTCCACTTT.